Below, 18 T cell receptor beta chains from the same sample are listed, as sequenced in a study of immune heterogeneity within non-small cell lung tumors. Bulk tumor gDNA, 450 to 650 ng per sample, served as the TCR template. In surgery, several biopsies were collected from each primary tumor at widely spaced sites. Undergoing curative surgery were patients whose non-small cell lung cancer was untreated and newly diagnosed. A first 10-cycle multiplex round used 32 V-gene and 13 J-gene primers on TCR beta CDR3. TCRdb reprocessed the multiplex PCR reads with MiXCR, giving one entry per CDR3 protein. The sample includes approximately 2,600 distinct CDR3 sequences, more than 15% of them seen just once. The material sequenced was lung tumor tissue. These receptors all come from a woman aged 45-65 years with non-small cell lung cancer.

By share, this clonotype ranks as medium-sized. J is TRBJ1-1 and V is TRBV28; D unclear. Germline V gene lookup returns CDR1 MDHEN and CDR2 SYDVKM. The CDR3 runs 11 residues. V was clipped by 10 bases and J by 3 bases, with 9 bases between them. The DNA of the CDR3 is TGTGCCACCTACATTCACACTGAAGCTTTCTTT. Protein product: CATYIHTEAFF.

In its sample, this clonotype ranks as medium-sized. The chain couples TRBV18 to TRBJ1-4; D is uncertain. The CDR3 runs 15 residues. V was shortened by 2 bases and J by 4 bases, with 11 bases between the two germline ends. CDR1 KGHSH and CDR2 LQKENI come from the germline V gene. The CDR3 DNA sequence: TGTGCCAGCTCACCAGGCGGAAACCATAATGAAAAACTGTTTTTT. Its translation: CASSPGGNHNEKLFF.

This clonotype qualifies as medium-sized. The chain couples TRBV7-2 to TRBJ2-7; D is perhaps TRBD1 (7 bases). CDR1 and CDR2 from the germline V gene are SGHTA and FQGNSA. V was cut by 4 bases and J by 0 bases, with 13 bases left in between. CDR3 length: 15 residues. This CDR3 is CASSSAGGFSYEQYF. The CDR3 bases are TGTGCCAGCAGCTCAGCAGGGGGGTTCTCCTACGAGCAGTACTTC.

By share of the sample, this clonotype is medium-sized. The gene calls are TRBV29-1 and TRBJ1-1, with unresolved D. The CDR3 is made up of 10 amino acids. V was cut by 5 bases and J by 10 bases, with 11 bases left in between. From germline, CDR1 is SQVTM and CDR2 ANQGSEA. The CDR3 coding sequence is TGCAGCGTTTTAGACGAGGTAGCTTTCTTT. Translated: CSVLDEVAFF.

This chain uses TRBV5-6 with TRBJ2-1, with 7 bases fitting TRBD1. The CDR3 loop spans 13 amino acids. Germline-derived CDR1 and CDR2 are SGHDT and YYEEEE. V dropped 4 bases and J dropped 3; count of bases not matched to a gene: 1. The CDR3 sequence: CASSGTDYNEQFF. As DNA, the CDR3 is TGTGCCAGCAGCGGGACAGACTACAATGAGCAGTTCTTC.

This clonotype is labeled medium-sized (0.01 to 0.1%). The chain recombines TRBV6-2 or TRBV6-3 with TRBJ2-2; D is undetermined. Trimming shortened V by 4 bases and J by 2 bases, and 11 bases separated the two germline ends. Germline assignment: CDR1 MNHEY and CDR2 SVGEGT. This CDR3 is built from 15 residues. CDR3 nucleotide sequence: TGTGCCAGCAGTTCATGGGGTGGTAACACCGGGGAGCTGTTTTTT. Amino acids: CASSSWGGNTGELFF.

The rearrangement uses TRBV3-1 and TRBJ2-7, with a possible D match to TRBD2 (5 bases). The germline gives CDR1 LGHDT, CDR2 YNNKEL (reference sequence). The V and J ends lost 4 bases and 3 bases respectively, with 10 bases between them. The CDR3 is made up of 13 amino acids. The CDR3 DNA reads TGTGCCAGCAGCCTAGGTCGGGGCTACGAGCAGTACTTC. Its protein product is CASSLGRGYEQYF.

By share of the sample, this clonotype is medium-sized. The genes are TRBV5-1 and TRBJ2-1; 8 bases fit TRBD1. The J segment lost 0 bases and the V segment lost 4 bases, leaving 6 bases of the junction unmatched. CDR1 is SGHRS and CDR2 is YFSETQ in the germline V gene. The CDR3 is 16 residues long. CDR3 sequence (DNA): TGCGCCAGCAGCAAAGACAGGGGCCTCTCCTACAATGAGCAGTTCTTC. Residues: CASSKDRGLSYNEQFF. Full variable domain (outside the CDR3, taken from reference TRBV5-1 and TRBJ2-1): KAGVTQTPRYLIKTRGQQVTLSCSPISGHRSVSWYQQTPGQGLQFLFEYFSETQRNKGNFPGRFSGRQFSNSRSEMNVSTLELGDSALYLCASSKDRGLSYNEQFFGPGTRLTVL.

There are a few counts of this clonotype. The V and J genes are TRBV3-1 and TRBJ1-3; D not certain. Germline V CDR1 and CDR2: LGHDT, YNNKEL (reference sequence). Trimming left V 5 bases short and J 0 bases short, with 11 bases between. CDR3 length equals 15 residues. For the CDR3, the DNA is TGTGCCAGCAGCGGGGTGTTTCCCTCTGGAAACACCATATATTTT. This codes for CASSGVFPSGNTIYF.

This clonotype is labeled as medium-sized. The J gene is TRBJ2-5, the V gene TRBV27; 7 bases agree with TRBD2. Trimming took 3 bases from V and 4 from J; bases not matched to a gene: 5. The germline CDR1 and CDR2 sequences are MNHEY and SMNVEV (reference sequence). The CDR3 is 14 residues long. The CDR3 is CASSFGGRAETQYF. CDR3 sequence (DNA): TGTGCCAGCAGTTTTGGTGGGAGGGCAGAGACCCAGTACTTC.

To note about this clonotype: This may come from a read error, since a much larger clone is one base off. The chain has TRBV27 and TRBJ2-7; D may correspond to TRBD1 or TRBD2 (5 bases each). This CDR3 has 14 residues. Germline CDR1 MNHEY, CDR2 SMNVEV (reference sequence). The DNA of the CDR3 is TGTGCCAACAGTTACCGGGACGGTACCTACGAGCAGTACTTC. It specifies CANSYRDGTYEQYF.

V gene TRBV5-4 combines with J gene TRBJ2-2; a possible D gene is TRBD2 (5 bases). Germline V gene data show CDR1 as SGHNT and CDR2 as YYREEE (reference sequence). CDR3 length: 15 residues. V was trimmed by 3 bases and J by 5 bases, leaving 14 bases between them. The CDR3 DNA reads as TGTGCCAGCAGCTCGGGCCTAGCAGAAACCGGGGAGCTGTTTTTT. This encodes CASSSGLAETGELFF.

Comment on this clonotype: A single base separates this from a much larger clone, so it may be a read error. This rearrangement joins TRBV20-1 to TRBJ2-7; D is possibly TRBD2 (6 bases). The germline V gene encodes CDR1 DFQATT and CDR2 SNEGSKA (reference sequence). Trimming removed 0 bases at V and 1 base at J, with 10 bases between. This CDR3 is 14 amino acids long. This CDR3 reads CSARDPAGSYEQYF. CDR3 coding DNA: TGCAGTGCTAGAGATCCGGCGGGATCCTACGAGCAGTACTTC.

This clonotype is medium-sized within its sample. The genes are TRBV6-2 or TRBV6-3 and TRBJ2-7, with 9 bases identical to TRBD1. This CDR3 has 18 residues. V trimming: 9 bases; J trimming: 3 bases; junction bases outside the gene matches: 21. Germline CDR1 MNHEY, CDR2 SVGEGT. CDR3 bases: TGTGCCAGTACCCCCGGGACAGGGAGGAGCCGGGCCCACTACGAGCAGTACTTC. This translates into CASTPGTGRSRAHYEQYF.

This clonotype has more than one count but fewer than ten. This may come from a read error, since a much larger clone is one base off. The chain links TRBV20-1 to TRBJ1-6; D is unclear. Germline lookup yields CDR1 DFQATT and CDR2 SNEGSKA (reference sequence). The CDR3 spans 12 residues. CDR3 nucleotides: TGCAGTGCTATGATGGGTAATCCACCCCTCCACTTT. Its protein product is CSAMMGNPPLHF.

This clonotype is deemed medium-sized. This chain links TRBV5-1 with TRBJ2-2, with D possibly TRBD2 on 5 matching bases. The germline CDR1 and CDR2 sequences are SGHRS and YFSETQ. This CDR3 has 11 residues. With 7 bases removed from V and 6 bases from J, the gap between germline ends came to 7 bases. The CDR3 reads CASEGSGELFF. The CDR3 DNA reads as TGCGCCAGCGAGGGATCCGGGGAGCTGTTTTTT.

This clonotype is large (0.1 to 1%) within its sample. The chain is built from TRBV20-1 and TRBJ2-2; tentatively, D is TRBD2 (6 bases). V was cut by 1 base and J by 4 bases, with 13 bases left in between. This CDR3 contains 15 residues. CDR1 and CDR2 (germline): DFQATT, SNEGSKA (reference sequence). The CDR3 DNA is TGCAGTGCTAGAGCGGAGGGCCGTTCCACCGGGGAGCTGTTTTTT. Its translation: CSARAEGRSTGELFF.

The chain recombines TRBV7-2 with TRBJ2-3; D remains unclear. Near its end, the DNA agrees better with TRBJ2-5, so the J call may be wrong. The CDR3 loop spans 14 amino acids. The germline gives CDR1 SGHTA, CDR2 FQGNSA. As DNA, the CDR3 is TGTGCCAGCAGCTTAGCGGCGTGGGGAGAGACCCAGTACTTC. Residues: CASSLAAWGETQYF.